Listed here is a single TCR beta chain. Its target is unknown. Clones were sequenced by immunoSEQ multiplex PCR, and TCRdb holds only the in-frame ones, with some missing. This table holds fewer than 150,000 clones, approximately 88% found once. The sample comes from a study of T cell responses to AZD1222 COVID-19 vaccine. Study outcomes and limitations: Spike-specific TCR repertoires showed rising breadth and depth after two AZD1222 doses. Donor demographics were predominantly white British with a female majority; clonal diversity may be underestimated. Repertoires in all cases were sampled only once the peak T cell response had passed.

This CDR3 region has 15 residues. V was trimmed by 5 bases and J by 6 bases, leaving 19 bases between them. From germline, CDR1 is SGHVS and CDR2 FNYEAQ. The clonotype was recovered from an adult who received the AZD1222 COVID-19 vaccine. The specimen comprised peripheral blood, sampled 28 days after the second AZD1222 dose. This chain links TRBV7-6 with TRBJ1-2, with D tentatively TRBD1 (5 bases). The CDR3 loop reads CASSPGLPKTDGYTF. The DNA for the CDR3 is TGTGCCAGCAGCCCGGGACTGCCTAAAACGGATGGCTACACCTTC.